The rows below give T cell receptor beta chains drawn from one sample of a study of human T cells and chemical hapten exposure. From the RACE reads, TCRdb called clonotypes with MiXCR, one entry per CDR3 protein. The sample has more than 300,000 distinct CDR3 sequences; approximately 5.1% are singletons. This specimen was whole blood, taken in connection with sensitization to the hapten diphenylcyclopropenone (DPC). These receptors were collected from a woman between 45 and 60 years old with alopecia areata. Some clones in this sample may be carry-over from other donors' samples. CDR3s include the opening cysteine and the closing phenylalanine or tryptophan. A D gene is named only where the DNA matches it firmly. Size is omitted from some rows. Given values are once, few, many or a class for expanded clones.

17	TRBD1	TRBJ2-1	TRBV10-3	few	TGTGCCATCAGTGAGTCGGGTTGGGACAGGGGAAGCAATGAGCAGTTCTTC	CAISESGWDRGSNEQFF
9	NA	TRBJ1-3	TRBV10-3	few	TGTGCCACACGAAACACCATATATTTT	CATRNTIYF
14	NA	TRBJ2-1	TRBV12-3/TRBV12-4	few	TGTGCCAGCAGTTGGGGTAGAAGGGCCCATGAGCAGTTCTTC	CASSWGRRAHEQFF
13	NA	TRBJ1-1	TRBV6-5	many	TGTGCCAGCAGTACCGGACAGAGCATTGAAGCTTTCTTT	CASSTGQSIEAFF
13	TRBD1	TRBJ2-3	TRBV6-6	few	TGTGCCACGGACAGGGGGCTTAGAGATACGCAGTATTTT	CATDRGLRDTQYF
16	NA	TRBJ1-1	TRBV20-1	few	TGCAGTGCTAGTGCCGGAAGGGGGTTTAGGGACACTGAAGCTTTCTTT	CSASAGRGFRDTEAFF
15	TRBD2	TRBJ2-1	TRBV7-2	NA	TGTGCCAGCAGCCTTATAGCGGGGGCGCACAATGAGCAGTTCTTC	CASSLIAGAHNEQFF
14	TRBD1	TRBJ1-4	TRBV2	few	TGTGCCAGCAGAAAACAGGGGTTGGCAGAAAAACTGTTTTTT	CASRKQGLAEKLFF
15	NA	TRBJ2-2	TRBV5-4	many	TGTGCCAGCAGCTCCGACGCGATTGCCACCGGGGAGCTGTTTTTT	CASSSDAIATGELFF
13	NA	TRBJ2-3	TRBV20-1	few	TGCAGTGCTAGAGGACTTAGCACAGATACGCAGTATTTT	CSARGLSTDTQYF
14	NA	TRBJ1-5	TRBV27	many	TGTGCCAGCAGTTCCGCCCAAGGGAATCAGCCCCAGCATTTT	CASSSAQGNQPQHF
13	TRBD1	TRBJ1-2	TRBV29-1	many	TGCAGCAGCTCCGGGACAGACAGCTATGGCTACACCTTC	CSSSGTDSYGYTF
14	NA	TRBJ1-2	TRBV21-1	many	TGTGCCAGCAGCAAAGAGTCAGGGGACTATGGCTACACCTTC	CASSKESGDYGYTF
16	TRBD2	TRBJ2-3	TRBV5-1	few	TGCGCCAGCAGCCCTCGACTAGCGGGAGCCCTCGATACGCAGTATTTT	CASSPRLAGALDTQYF
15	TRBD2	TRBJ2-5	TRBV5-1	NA	TGCGCCAGCAGCTTCCGTAGCGGGAGAGAAGAGACCCAGTACTTC	CASSFRSGREETQYF
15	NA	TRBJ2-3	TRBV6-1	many	TGTGCCAGCAGTAACGTATTGGGGAACACAGATACGCAGTATTTT	CASSNVLGNTDTQYF
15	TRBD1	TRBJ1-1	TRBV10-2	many	TGCGCCAGCAGTGAGGGACAGGGGGCCTACACTGAAGCTTTCTTT	CASSEGQGAYTEAFF
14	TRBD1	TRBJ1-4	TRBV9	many	TGTGCCAGCAGCGGACAGGGAGGCGGCGAAAAACTGTTTTTT	CASSGQGGGEKLFF
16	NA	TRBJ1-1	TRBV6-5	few	TGTGCCAGCAGCACCCAACGTCAGGGGAGAGACACTGAAGCTTTCTTT	CASSTQRQGRDTEAFF
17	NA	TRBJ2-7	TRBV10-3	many	TGTGCCATCAGTGATCCTGGACCCCTGAGCCCATCCTACGAGCAGTACTTC	CAISDPGPLSPSYEQYF
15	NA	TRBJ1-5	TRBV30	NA	TGTGCCTGGAGTCAAGGGGATCGCCTTAATCAGCCCCAGCATTTT	CAWSQGDRLNQPQHF
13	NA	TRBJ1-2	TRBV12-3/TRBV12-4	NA	TGTGCCAGCAGTTTTTCAGGGGACTATGGCTACACCTTC	CASSFSGDYGYTF
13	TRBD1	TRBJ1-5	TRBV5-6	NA	TGTGCCAGCAGCCGGACAGGGAGAGAGCCCCAGCATTTT	CASSRTGREPQHF
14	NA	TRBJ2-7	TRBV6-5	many	TGTGCCAGCAGTTACGGGGACACCTCCTACGAGCAGTACTTC	CASSYGDTSYEQYF
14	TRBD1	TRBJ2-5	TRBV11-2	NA	TGTGCCAGCAGCGTATCAGGGGGCAGGGAGACCCAGTACTTC	CASSVSGGRETQYF
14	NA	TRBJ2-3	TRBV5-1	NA	TGCGCCAGCAGCTTGGCTACCCGCACAGATACGCAGTATTTT	CASSLATRTDTQYF
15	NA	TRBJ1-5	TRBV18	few	TGTGCCAGCTCACCACGCGCAGGGGCCGATCAGCCCCAGCATTTT	CASSPRAGADQPQHF
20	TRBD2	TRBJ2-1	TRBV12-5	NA	TGTGCTAGTGGTTTGGTACGGTGGGGTAGCGGGGGCGTTTCCTACAATGAGCAGTTCTTC	CASGLVRWGSGGVSYNEQFF
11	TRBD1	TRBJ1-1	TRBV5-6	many	TGTGCCAGCAGCTTCGGGACAGTAGCTTTCTTT	CASSFGTVAFF
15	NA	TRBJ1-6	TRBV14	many	TGTGCCAGCAGCCTAGTCCCGGCGGATAATTCACCCCTCCACTTT	CASSLVPADNSPLHF
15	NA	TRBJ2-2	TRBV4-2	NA	TGTGCCAGCAACCAAGGGATTGGAGGGACCGGGGAGCTGTTTTTT	CASNQGIGGTGELFF
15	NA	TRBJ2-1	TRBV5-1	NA	TGCGCCAGCAGCCATGGGACACTCTCCTACAATGAGCAGTTCTTC	CASSHGTLSYNEQFF
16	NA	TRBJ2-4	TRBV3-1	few	TGTGCCAGCAGCCAAGGATTAAGACTAGCCAAAAACATTCAGTACTTC	CASSQGLRLAKNIQYF
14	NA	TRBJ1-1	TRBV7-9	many	TGTGCCAGCAGACTAGTCCGGCTGAACACTGAAGCTTTCTTT	CASRLVRLNTEAFF
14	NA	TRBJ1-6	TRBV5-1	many	TGCGCCAGCAGCTTACAACCGGGTAATTCACCCCTCCACTTT	CASSLQPGNSPLHF
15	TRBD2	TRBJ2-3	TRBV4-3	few	TGCGCCAGCAGCCAGTCAGCGGGAGTCACAGATACGCAGTATTTT	CASSQSAGVTDTQYF
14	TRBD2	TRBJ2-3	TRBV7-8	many	TGTGCCAGCAGGCTAGCGGGAGGAAAAGATACGCAGTATTTT	CASRLAGGKDTQYF
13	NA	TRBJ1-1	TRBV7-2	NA	TGTGCCAGCAGCTTATCCGAGAACACTGAAGCTTTCTTT	CASSLSENTEAFF
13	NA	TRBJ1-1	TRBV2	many	TGTGCCAGCACCCAATCGGGCACGGCTGAAGCTTTCTTT	CASTQSGTAEAFF
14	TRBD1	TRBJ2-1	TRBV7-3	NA	TGTGCCAGCAGGGGACAGGACTCCTACAATGAGCAGTTCTTC	CASRGQDSYNEQFF
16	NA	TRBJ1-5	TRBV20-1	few	TGCAGTGCTAGTCCCAGGGCAACCATCCCCCGGCAGCCCCAGCATTTT	CSASPRATIPRQPQHF
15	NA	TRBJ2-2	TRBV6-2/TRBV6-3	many	TGTGCCAGCAGCCTGACTAGGGGATACACCGGGGAGCTGTTTTTT	CASSLTRGYTGELFF
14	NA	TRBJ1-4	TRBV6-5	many	TGTGCCAGCAGGAAAGGGGTCACTAATGAAAAACTGTTTTTT	CASRKGVTNEKLFF
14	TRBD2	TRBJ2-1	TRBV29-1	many	TGCAGCGTTGAGGGGGGGAGGGCCTTGGATGAGCAGTTCTTC	CSVEGGRALDEQFF
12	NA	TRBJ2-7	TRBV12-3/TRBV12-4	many	TGTGCCAGCAGTTCCCCTGGCGACGAGCAGTACTTC	CASSSPGDEQYF
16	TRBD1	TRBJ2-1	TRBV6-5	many	TGTGCCAGCAGTTCTGACAGGGGGCCGACCTACAATGAGCAGTTCTTC	CASSSDRGPTYNEQFF
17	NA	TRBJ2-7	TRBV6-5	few	TGTGCCAGCAGCTCCTCCCCACCGGGAGCCCTTCGGAACGAGCAGTACTTC	CASSSSPPGALRNEQYF